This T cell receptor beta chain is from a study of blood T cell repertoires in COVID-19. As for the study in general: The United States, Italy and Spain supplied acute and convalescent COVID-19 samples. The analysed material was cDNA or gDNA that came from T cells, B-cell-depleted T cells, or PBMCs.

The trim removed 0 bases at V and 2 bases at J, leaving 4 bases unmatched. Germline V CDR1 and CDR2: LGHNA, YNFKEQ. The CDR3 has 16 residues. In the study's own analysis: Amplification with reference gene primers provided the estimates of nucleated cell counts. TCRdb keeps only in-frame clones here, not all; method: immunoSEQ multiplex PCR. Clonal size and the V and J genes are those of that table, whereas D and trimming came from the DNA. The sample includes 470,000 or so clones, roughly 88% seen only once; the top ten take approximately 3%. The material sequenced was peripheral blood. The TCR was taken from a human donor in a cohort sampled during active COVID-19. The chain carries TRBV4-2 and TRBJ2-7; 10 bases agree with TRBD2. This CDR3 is CASSQDRAGGPYEQYF. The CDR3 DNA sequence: TGTGCCAGCAGCCAAGATAGAGCGGGAGGGCCCTACGAGCAGTACTTC.